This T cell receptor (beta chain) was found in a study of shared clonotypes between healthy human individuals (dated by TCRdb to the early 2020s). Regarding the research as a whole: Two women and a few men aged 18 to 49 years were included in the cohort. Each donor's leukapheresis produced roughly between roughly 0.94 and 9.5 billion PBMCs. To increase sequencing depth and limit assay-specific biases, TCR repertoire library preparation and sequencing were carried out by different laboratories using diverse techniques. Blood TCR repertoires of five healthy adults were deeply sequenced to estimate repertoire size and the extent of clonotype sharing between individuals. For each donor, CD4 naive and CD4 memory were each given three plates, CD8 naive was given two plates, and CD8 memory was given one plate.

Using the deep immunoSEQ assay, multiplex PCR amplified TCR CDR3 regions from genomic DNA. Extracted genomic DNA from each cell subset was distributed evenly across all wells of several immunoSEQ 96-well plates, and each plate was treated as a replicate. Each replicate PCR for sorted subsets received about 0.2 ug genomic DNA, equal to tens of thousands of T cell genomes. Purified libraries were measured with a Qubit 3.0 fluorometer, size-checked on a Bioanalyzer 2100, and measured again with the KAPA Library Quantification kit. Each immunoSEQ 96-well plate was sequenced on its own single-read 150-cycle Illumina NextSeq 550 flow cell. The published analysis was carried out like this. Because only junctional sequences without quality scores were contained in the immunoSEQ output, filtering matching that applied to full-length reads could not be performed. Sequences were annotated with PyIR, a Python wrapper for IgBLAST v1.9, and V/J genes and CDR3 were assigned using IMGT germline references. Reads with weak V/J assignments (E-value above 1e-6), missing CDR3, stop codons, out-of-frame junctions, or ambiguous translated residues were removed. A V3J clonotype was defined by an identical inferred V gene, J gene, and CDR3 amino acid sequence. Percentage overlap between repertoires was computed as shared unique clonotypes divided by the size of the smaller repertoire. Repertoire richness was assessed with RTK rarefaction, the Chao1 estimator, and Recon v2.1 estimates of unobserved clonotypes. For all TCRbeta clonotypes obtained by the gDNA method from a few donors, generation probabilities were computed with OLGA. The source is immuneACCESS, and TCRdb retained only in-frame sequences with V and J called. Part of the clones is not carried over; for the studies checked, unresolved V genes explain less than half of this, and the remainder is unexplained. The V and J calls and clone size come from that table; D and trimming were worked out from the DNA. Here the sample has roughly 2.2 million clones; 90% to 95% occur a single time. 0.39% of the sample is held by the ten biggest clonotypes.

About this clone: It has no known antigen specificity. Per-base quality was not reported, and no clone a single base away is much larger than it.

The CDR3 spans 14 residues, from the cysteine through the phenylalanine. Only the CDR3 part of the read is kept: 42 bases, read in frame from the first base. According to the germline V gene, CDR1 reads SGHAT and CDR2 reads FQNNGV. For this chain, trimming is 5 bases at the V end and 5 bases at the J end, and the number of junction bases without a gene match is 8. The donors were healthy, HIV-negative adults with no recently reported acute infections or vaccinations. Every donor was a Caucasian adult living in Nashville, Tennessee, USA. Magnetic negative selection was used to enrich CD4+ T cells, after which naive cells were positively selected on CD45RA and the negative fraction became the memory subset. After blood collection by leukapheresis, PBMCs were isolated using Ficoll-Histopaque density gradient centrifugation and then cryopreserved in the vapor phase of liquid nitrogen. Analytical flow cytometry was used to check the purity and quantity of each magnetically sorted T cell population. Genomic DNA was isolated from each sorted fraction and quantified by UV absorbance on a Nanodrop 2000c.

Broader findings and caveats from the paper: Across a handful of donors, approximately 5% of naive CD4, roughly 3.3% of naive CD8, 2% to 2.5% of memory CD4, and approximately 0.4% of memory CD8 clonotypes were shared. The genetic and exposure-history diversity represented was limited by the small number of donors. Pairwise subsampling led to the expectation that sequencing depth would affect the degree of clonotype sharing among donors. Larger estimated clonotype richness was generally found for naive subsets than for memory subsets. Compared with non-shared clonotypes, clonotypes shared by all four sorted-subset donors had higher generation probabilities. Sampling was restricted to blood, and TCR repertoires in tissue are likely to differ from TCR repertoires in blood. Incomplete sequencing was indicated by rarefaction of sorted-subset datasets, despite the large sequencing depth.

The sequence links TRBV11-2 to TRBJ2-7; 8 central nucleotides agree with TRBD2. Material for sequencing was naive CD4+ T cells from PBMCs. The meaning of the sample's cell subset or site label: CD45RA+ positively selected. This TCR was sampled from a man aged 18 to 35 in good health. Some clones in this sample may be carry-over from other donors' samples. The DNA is TGTGCCAGCAGCCGGGAGGGGAGGGGCGACGAGCAGTACTTC. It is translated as CASSREGRGDEQYF. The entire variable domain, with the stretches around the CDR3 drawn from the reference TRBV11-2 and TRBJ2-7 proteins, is EAGVAQSPRYKIIEKRQSVAFWCNPISGHATLYWYQQILGQGPKLLIQFQNNGVVDDSQLPKDRFSAERLKGVDSTLKIQPAKLEDSAVYLCASSREGRGDEQYFGPGTRLTVT.